These T cell receptor beta chains were read from a single sample in a study of cytomegalovirus exposure and HLA in healthy donors. Assay: immunoSEQ multiplex PCR; the TCRdb copy retains only in-frame clones and omits some. The table lists roughly 65,000 clones. What was sequenced was PBMCs. These receptor sequences come from a boy aged 5-17 years in good health and CMV-seronegative. The CDR3 runs from the conserved cysteine through the conserved F or W. The order of the fields is D gene, V gene, J gene, CDR3 length, CDR3 DNA, CDR3 protein. D genes are given only for firm matches.

TRBD1,TRBV19,TRBJ1-1,15,TGTGCCAGTACCTATGTGGGACAGGGGGACACTGAAGCTTTCTTT,CASTYVGQGDTEAFF
.,TRBV9,TRBJ2-7,15,TGTGCCAGCAGCGCGGGCCTGGTTAGCGGCTACGAGCAGTACTTC,CASSAGLVSGYEQYF
.,TRBV5-1,TRBJ2-1,14,TGCGCCAGCAGCTTGGAAATGCCGGGTAATGAGCAGTTCTTC,CASSLEMPGNEQFF
TRBD1,TRBV30,TRBJ1-2,13,TGTGCCTGGAGTCCGGACAGGGCGTATGGCTACACCTTC,CAWSPDRAYGYTF
.,TRBV5-4,TRBJ2-1,15,TGTGCCAGCAGCTCCCACTTTAGCTCCTACAATGAGCAGTTCTTC,CASSSHFSSYNEQFF
TRBD1,TRBV5-4,TRBJ1-2,15,TGTGCCAGCAGCTCCCCCCGGGACAGGGGTCGTGGCTACACCTTC,CASSSPRDRGRGYTF
TRBD1,TRBV9,TRBJ1-1,15,TGTGCCAGCAGCGTGTCCGGGACAGCGAACACTGAAGCTTTCTTT,CASSVSGTANTEAFF
TRBD1,TRBV27,TRBJ1-4,15,TGTGCCAGCAGTTCTGCGGGACAGGGGGGGGAAAAACTGTTTTTT,CASSSAGQGGEKLFF
.,TRBV9,TRBJ1-1,12,TGTGCCAGCAGCACCCGGGACACTGAAGCTTTCTTT,CASSTRDTEAFF
.,TRBV2,TRBJ2-2,13,TGTGCCAGCAGTGACTGGGAGACCGGGGAGCTGTTTTTT,CASSDWETGELFF
TRBD1,TRBV25-1,TRBJ1-1,12,TGTGCCAGCAGTGAGGGACAGCTGAAAGCTTTCTTT,CASSEGQLKAFF
TRBD1,TRBV19,TRBJ2-5,13,TGTGCCAGTACACCAGGGGGCGGGCAGACCCAGTACTTC,CASTPGGGQTQYF
.,TRBV20-1,TRBJ2-5,11,TGCAGTGCCCCTTGGGAGCAGACCCAGTACTTC,CSAPWEQTQYF
TRBD1,TRBV4-2,TRBJ1-1,15,TGTGCCAGCAGGTCACTCCGGGACAGGGACACTGAAGCTTTCTTT,CASRSLRDRDTEAFF
TRBD1,TRBV5-1,TRBJ1-1,16,TGCGCCAGCAGCCTACAGGGGGTATCGGGGAACACTGAAGCTTTCTTT,CASSLQGVSGNTEAFF
TRBD1,TRBV27,TRBJ2-7,14,TGTGCCAGCAGTGCCGGGACAGGGGGGTACGAGCAGTACTTC,CASSAGTGGYEQYF
.,TRBV4-3,TRBJ1-2,16,TGCGCCAGCAGCCAAGGACAGGCGCCAGCTAACTATGGCTACACCTTC,CASSQGQAPANYGYTF
TRBD1,TRBV7-9,TRBJ1-2,15,TGTGCCACGCAAAAGGAGGGGGCGCCTAACTATGGCTACACCTTC,CATQKEGAPNYGYTF
TRBD1,TRBV18,TRBJ1-5,16,TGTGCCAGCTCACCAGGACAGGGGACCGTCAATCAGCCCCAGCATTTT,CASSPGQGTVNQPQHF
TRBD1,TRBV6-8,TRBJ1-4,19,TGTGCCAGCAGAGAACTAGGGACAGCGGGAGGTGGGGGAAATGAAAAACTGTTTTTT,CASRELGTAGGGGNEKLFF
.,TRBV7-2,TRBJ2-3,15,TGTGCCAGCAGCTTACCCCGGGGAGTGACAGATACGCAGTATTTT,CASSLPRGVTDTQYF
TRBD1,TRBV5-1,TRBJ2-1,18,TGCGCCAGCAGCTGGTGGGGGACAGGGGGCAATACCTACAATGAGCAGTTCTTC,CASSWWGTGGNTYNEQFF
TRBD2,TRBV6-1,TRBJ2-5,16,TGTGCCAGCAGTGAAATGGGGGGGGTTAGACAAGAGACCCAGTACTTC,CASSEMGGVRQETQYF
.,TRBV7-9,TRBJ2-1,14,TGTGCCAGCAGTCTACTGAGCTCCTACAATGAGCAGTTCTTC,CASSLLSSYNEQFF
.,TRBV19,TRBJ1-6,14,TGTGCCACCGACTCGGGCAGGGGTGATTCACCCCTCCACTTT,CATDSGRGDSPLHF
TRBD1,TRBV6-5,TRBJ2-2,15,TGTGCCAGCAGAGATCCCGGGACAGGGGTCGGGGAGCTGTTTTTT,CASRDPGTGVGELFF
TRBD1,TRBV6-6,TRBJ2-2,13,TGTGCCGGGCGGGACAGGGTTGACGGGGAGCTGTTTTTT,CAGRDRVDGELFF
.,TRBV11-2,TRBJ2-2,15,TGTGCCAGCAGCTTAGGGGGCCAGGGCGTCGGGGAGCTGTTTTTT,CASSLGGQGVGELFF
.,TRBV5-1,TRBJ2-2,14,TGCGCCAGCAGCCCGGACACTTACACCGGGGAGCTGTTTTTT,CASSPDTYTGELFF
TRBD1,TRBV27,TRBJ1-1,14,TGTGCCAGCAGTCTGACAGGGGGCCGGACTGAAGCTTTCTTT,CASSLTGGRTEAFF
.,TRBV15,TRBJ1-4,12,TGTGCCACCATCGGGGGAGATGAAAAACTGTTTTTT,CATIGGDEKLFF